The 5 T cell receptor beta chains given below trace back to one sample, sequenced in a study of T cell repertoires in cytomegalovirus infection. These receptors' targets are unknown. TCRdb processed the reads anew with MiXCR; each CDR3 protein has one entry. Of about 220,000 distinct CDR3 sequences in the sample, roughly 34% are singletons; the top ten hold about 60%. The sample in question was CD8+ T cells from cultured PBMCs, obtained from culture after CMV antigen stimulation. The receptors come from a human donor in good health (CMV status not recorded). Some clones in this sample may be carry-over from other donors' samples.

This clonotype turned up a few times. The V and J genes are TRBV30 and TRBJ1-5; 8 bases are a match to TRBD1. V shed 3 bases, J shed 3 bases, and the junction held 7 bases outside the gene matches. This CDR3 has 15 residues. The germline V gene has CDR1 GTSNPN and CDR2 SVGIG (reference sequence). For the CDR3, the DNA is TGTGCCTGGAGCCGTAAGGACAGGGACAATCAGCCCCAGCATTTT. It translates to CAWSRKDRDNQPQHF.

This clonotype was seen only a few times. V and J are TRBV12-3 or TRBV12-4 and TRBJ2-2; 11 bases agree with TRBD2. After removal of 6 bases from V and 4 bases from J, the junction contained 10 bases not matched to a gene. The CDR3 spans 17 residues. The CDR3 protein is CASSPLLAGVGTGELFF. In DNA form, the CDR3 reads TGTGCCAGCAGCCCTTTACTAGCGGGGGTGGGCACCGGGGAGCTGTTTTTT.

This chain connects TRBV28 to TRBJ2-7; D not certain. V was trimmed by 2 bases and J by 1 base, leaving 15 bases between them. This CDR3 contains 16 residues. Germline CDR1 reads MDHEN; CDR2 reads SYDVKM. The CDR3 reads CASSLRTTEESYEQYF. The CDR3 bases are TGTGCCAGCAGTTTAAGGACCACCGAGGAATCCTACGAGCAGTACTTC.

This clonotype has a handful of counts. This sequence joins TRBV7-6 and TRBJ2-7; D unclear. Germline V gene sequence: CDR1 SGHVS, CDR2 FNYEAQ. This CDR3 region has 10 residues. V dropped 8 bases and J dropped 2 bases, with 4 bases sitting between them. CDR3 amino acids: CASGAYEQYF. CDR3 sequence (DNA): TGTGCCAGCGGGGCCTACGAGCAGTACTTC.

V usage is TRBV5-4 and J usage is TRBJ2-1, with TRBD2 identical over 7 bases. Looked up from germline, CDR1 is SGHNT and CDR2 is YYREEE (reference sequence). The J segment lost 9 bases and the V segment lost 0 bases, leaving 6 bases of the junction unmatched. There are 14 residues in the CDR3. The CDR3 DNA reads TGTGCCAGCAGCTTGGGCGGGAGCGTGAGTGAGCAGTTCTTC. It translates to CASSLGGSVSEQFF.